This TCR beta chain was identified in a study of beta chain features in type 1 diabetes. Study-wide results and caveats: PCR might favor shorter templates, but any such skew would affect patients and controls equally. Significant though moderate, a shortening of TCRB CDR3s appeared in all four CD4+ subsets of Type 1 diabetes patients.

Isolated RNA was reverse transcribed in full, so expressed TCRB transcripts were sequenced. The repertoire was sequenced with immunoSEQ multiplex PCR; TCRdb's copy has only in-frame clones and lacks some. In the table there are approximately 300,000 clones, roughly 11% of which are singletons. About this clone itself: As yet, its antigen is unknown.

Specimen: naive CD4+ T cells from blood. The source of this sequence is a young woman in good health.

The chain's CDR3 is CASSPLGLAGYNEQFF. The DNA for the CDR3 is TGTGCCAGCAGCCCCCTAGGGCTAGCGGGTTACAATGAGCAGTTCTTC. J is TRBJ2-1 and V is TRBV7-2; 8 positions match TRBD2. The ends lost 5 bases at V and 4 bases at J; junction bases unmatched: 10. Germline V lookup: CDR1 SGHTA, CDR2 FQGNSA. The CDR3 is made up of 16 amino acids. The full variable domain, rest sourced from reference TRBV7-2 and TRBJ2-1, is GAGVSQSPSNKVTEKGKDVELRCDPISGHTALYWYRQSLGQGLEFLIYFQGNSAPDKSGLPSDRFSAERTGGSVSTLTIQRTQQEDSAVYLCASSPLGLAGYNEQFFGPGTRLTVL.